The source of this TCR beta chain is a study of cytomegalovirus exposure and HLA in healthy donors. Overall study: Sequencing of about 179 million T cells in an earlier analysis found roughly 120 million unique TCR beta sequences. General study findings and limits: CMV serostatus stood as the only immune exposure information on hand. Analysis was performed later, and it showed HLA-associated TCR beta chains to be more clonally expanded than equally common others.

Although they were nominally healthy when sampled, donors likely had unrecorded immune exposures. Primers: 60 Vbeta forward and 13 Jbeta reverse. Measured with immunoSEQ multiplex PCR; TCRdb has only the in-frame clones, and not every one. The sample yields 120,000 or so clones, 70% to 90% seen once. CDR1 and CDR2 (germline): MDHEN, SYDVKM. The CDR3 runs 13 residues. Germline trimming cut 10 bases from V and 1 base from J; bases unmatched to any gene: 2. This clone showed up just a few times. Antigen specificity is unknown. The TCR was taken from a man aged 18 to 30 in good health and CMV-seropositive. The V and J genes are TRBV28 and TRBJ2-4; 9 nucleotides align to TRBD2. Sequencing was carried out using PBMCs. The DNA of the CDR3 is TGTGCCACCGGACTAGCGGCCAAAAACATTCAGTACTTC. Translating gives CATGLAAKNIQYF.